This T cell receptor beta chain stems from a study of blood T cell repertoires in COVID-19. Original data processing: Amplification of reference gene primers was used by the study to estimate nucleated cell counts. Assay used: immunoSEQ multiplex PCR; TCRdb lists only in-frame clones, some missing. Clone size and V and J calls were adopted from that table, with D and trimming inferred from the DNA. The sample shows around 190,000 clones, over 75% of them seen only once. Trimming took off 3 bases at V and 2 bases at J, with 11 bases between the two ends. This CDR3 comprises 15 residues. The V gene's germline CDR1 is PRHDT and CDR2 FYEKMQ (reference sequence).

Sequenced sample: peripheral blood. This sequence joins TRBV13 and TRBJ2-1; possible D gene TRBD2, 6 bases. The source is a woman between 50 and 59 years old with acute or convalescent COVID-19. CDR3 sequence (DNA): TGTGCCAGCAGCTTTAGCGGATACGCCTACAATGAGCAGTTCTTC. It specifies CASSFSGYAYNEQFF.